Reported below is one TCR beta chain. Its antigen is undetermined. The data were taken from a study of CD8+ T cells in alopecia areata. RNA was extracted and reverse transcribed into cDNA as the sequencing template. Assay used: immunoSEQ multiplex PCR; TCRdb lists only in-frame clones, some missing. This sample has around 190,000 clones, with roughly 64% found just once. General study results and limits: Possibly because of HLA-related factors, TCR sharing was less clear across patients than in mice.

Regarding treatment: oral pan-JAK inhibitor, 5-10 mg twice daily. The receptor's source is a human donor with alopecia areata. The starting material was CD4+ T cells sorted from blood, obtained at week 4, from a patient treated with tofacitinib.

CDR3 sequence reads: CSVDETTAGANVLTF. In DNA form, the CDR3 reads TGCAGCGTTGACGAGACAACGGCCGGGGCCAACGTCCTGACTTTC. V usage is TRBV29-1 and J usage is TRBJ2-6; D not resolved. The CDR3 contains 15 residues. V lost 3 bases to trimming and J lost 4 bases, with 13 bases between them. Germline V gene lookup returns CDR1 SQVTM and CDR2 ANQGSEA.